The present entry profiles one T cell receptor (beta chain) with its context. These data are taken from a study of T-cell memory formation after mild COVID-19. From germline, CDR1 is SGHKS and CDR2 YYEKEE (reference sequence). Trimming cost V 4 bases and J 5 bases; bases outside gene matches: 14. CDR3 size: 16 residues. TCRdb re-derived calls from the 5' RACE reads in MiXCR, one entry per CDR3 protein. Among about 270,000 distinct CDR3 sequences, roughly 15% were seen once, and the ten largest hold around 2.2%. The sequenced material came from PBMCs or a T cell subset sorted from them (not recorded which). V usage is TRBV5-5 and J usage is TRBJ2-7; 8 bases align to TRBD2. The clonotype was recovered from an adult woman who had mild COVID-19 (a few samples of this study predate the infection). Cell type and time point are not known. CDR3 bases: TGTGCCAGCAGCAACGCCGGGACTAGACAGTTCAACGAGCAGTACTTC. Its translation: CASSNAGTRQFNEQYF.